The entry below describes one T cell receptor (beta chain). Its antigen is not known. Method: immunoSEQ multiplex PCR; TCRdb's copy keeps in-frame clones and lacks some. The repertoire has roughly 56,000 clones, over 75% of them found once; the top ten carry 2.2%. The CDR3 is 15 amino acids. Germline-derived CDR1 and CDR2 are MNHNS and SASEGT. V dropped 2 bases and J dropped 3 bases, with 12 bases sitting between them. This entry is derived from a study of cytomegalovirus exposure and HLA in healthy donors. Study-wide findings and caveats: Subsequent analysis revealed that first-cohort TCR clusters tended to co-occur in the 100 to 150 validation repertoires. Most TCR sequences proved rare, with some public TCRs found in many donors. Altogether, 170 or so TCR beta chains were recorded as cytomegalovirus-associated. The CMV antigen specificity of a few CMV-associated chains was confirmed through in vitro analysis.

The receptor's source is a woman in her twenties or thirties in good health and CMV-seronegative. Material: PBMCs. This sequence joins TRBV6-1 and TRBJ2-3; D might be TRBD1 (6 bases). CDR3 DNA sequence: TGTGCCAGCAGTGAATCCCAGGGGAGTACAGATACGCAGTATTTT. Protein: CASSESQGSTDTQYF.